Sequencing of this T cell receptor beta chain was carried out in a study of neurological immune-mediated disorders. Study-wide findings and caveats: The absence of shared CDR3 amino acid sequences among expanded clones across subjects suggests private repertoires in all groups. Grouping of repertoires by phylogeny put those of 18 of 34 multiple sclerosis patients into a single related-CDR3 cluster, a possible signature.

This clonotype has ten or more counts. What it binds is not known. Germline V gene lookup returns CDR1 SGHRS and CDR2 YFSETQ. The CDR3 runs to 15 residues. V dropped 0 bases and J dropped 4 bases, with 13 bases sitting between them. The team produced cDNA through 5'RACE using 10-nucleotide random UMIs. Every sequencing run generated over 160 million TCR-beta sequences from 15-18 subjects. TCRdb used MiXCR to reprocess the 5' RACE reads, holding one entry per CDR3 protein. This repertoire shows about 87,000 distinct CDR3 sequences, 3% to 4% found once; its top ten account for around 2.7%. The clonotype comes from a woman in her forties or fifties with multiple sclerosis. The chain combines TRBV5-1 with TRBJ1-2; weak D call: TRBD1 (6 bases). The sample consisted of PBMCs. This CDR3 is CASSLASGVGYGYTF. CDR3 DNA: TGCGCCAGCAGCTTGGCGTCAGGGGTTGGCTATGGCTACACCTTC.